One and the same sample provided the 16 T cell receptor beta chains below, sequenced in a study of CD4+ T cells in melanoma (dated by TCRdb to between 2021 and 2024). Library method: the immunoSEQ multiplex PCR assay. Held by TCRdb, this immuneACCESS table contains in-frame sequences only and omits some clones. Under half of the omission traces to an unresolved V gene where checked; the cause of the rest is unknown. In all, the sample holds roughly 15,000 clones, and roughly 76% of those were seen once. Of the sample, approximately 12% is held by the ten largest clones. Sequencing used cells from a culture (not recorded whether cultured in vitro). These receptors all stem from a human donor with melanoma.

The chain links TRBV5-4 to TRBJ1-3; 9 nucleotides match TRBD1. After removal of 4 bases from V and 2 bases from J, the junction contained 13 bases not matched to a gene. Germline V gives CDR1 SGHNT, CDR2 YYREEE (reference sequence). The CDR3 runs 18 residues. CDR3 sequence reads: CASSAPGQGLSTGNTIYF. Written as DNA, the CDR3 is TGTGCCAGCAGCGCGCCGGGACAGGGTTTGTCAACTGGAAACACCATATATTTT.

The chain joins TRBV4-1 to TRBJ1-3, with D tentatively TRBD1 (5 bases). This CDR3 spans 12 amino acids. Deletions cut 4 bases from V and 4 bases from J, with 5 bases between. The germline CDR1 and CDR2 sequences are MGHRA and YSYEKL. The CDR3 is CASSRGGNTIYF. In DNA form, the CDR3 reads TGCGCCAGCAGCCGGGGGGGAAACACCATATATTTT.

The chain links TRBV7-8 to TRBJ2-3; no definite D call. The CDR3 loop spans 13 amino acids. Looked up from germline, CDR1 is SGHVS and CDR2 is FQNEAQ. V shed 1 base and J shed 5 bases, with 7 bases lying between them. The CDR3 sequence is CASSLESLDTQYF. Here the CDR3 DNA reads TGTGCCAGCAGCTTAGAGTCCCTAGATACGCAGTATTTT.

The chain combines TRBV19 with TRBJ1-5; D is undetermined. There are 14 residues in the CDR3. V lost 3 bases to trimming and J lost 3 bases, with 9 bases between them. The germline gives CDR1 LNHDA, CDR2 SQIVND (reference sequence). The CDR3 DNA reads TGTGCCAGTAGTATCGGGCCGAACAATCAGCCCCAGCATTTT. Translated, it gives CASSIGPNNQPQHF.

The chain recombines TRBV30 with TRBJ2-3; no definite D call. Germline V CDR1 and CDR2: GTSNPN, SVGIG (reference sequence). V was trimmed by 5 bases and J by 0 bases, leaving 12 bases between them. This CDR3 has 14 residues. The DNA of the CDR3 is TGTGCCTGGGGGTCGGGCCTTAGCACAGATACGCAGTATTTT. Its protein product is CAWGSGLSTDTQYF.

The chain recombines TRBV30 with TRBJ1-1; D remains ambiguous. CDR1 and CDR2 (germline): GTSNPN, SVGIG (reference sequence). The CDR3 is 14 residues long. V was shortened by 2 bases and J by 2 bases, with 12 bases between the two germline ends. CDR3 nucleotides: TGTGCCTGGAGTCTTTTCACAGTAAACACTGAAGCTTTCTTT. Translation gives CAWSLFTVNTEAFF. Variable domain in full (rest from reference TRBV30 and TRBJ1-1): SQTIHQWPATLVQPVGSPLSLECTVEGTSNPNLYWYRQAAGRGLQLLFYSVGIGQISSEVPQNLSASRPQDRQFILSSKKLLLSDSGFYLCAWSLFTVNTEAFFGQGTRLTVV.

The V call is TRBV4-1, the J call TRBJ1-3; TRBD1 aligns across 9 bases. V dropped 1 base and J dropped 7; count of bases not matched to a gene: 11. CDR3 length: 17 amino acids. The germline V gene has CDR1 MGHRA and CDR2 YSYEKL. The CDR3 region has the DNA TGCGCCAGCAGCCAAGGGCAAAGGGGACAGGGCGAGAACACCATATATTTT. Amino acids: CASSQGQRGQGENTIYF.

V and J are TRBV2 and TRBJ1-2; the D gene is possibly TRBD1 (5 bases). The CDR3 consists of 15 residues. Germline loops: CDR1 SNHLY, CDR2 FYNNEI. Trimming shortened V by 2 bases and J by 5 bases, and 15 bases separated the two germline ends. The CDR3 bases are TGTGCCAGCAGTGAAAGGGGCCGGGTCCTGTATGGCTACACCTTC. Protein sequence: CASSERGRVLYGYTF.

J is TRBJ2-7 and V is TRBV11-1; perhaps TRBD1 as D (6 bases). The germline gives CDR1 SGHAT, CDR2 FQDESV (reference sequence). Trimming removed 6 bases at V and 7 bases at J, with 13 bases between. The CDR3 runs to 12 residues. The CDR3 DNA follows: TGTGCCAGCAGTTCTACAGGGATAGAGCAGTACTTC. Protein: CASSSTGIEQYF.

The chain employs TRBV7-8 and TRBJ2-7; D may be TRBD1 (7 bases). The CDR3 runs to 15 residues. Germline lookup yields CDR1 SGHVS and CDR2 FQNEAQ. Trimming took 3 bases from V and 2 from J, leaving 14 bases between them. The CDR3 loop reads CASSLGQGGPYEQYF. CDR3 nucleotides: TGTGCCAGCAGCTTGGGCCAGGGGGGCCCCTACGAGCAGTACTTC.

The V call is TRBV7-2, the J call TRBJ1-6; no clear D gene. Germline V gene lookup returns CDR1 SGHTA and CDR2 FQGNSA. The V and J ends lost 6 bases and 10 bases respectively, with 13 bases between them. The CDR3 is 13 residues long. The CDR3, as DNA: TGTGCCAGCAGTTGGACTGATCGGTCACCCCTCCACTTT. As protein: CASSWTDRSPLHF.

This chain uses TRBV5-1 with TRBJ2-2; 7 nucleotides align to TRBD1. This CDR3 has 15 amino acids. The V segment lost 5 bases and the J segment 1 base; nucleotides outside the gene matches: 5. Germline CDR1 is SGHRS and CDR2 is YFSETQ. CDR3 amino acids: CASSVGQLNTGELFF. CDR3 DNA: TGCGCCAGCAGTGTGGGACAGTTGAACACCGGGGAGCTGTTTTTT.

The rearrangement joins TRBV18 to TRBJ1-2; perhaps TRBD1 as D (5 bases). The CDR3 runs 15 residues. V lost 3 bases to trimming and J lost 4 bases, with 15 bases between them. Looked up from germline, CDR1 is KGHSH and CDR2 is LQKENI. Here the CDR3 reads CASSPIDSSTYGYTF. The CDR3 bases are TGTGCCAGCTCACCGATCGACAGCAGTACCTATGGCTACACCTTC.

The chain uses TRBV5-1 and TRBJ2-1, with TRBD2 as a possible D gene (6 bases). Trimming took off 3 bases at V and 4 bases at J, with 11 bases between the two ends. Germline V gene sequence: CDR1 SGHRS, CDR2 YFSETQ. The CDR3 has 14 amino acids. CDR3 nucleotide sequence: TGCGCCAGCAGCTCGGCGGCGGGATACAATGAGCAGTTCTTC. Amino acids: CASSSAAGYNEQFF. Using reference TRBV5-1 and TRBJ2-1 for the parts outside the CDR3, the full variable domain is KAGVTQTPRYLIKTRGQQVTLSCSPISGHRSVSWYQQTPGQGLQFLFEYFSETQRNKGNFPGRFSGRQFSNSRSEMNVSTLELGDSALYLCASSSAAGYNEQFFGPGTRLTVL.

This chain joins TRBV5-1 and TRBJ1-6; TRBD1 matches at 10 bases. CDR1 is SGHRS and CDR2 is YFSETQ in the germline V gene. V shed 0 bases and J 14 bases; nucleotides not matched to a gene: 8. CDR3 size: 15 residues. Here the CDR3 reads CASSLGGQGFSTLHF. The CDR3 nucleotides read TGCGCCAGCAGCTTGGGGGGACAGGGGTTTTCCACCCTCCACTTT.

For the CDR3, the DNA is TGTGCCAGCAGCTTGGCAGGGCGGGACACTGAAGCTTTCTTT. Translating it yields CASSLAGRDTEAFF. V and J are TRBV11-2 and TRBJ1-1; D perhaps matches TRBD1 (5 bases). In germline, CDR1 is SGHAT, CDR2 FQNNGV. The CDR3 length is 14 residues. V dropped 3 bases and J dropped 3 bases, with 11 bases sitting between them. The complete variable domain, with remaining parts taken from reference TRBV11-2 and TRBJ1-1, reads EAGVAQSPRYKIIEKRQSVAFWCNPISGHATLYWYQQILGQGPKLLIQFQNNGVVDDSQLPKDRFSAERLKGVDSTLKIQPAKLEDSAVYLCASSLAGRDTEAFFGQGTRLTVV.